This T cell receptor beta chain emerged from a study of shared clonotypes between healthy human individuals. Study-wide points: Against clonotypes common to all four donors, non-shared ones had lower generation probabilities.

The method was immunoSEQ multiplex PCR; TCRdb's version includes in-frame clones alone and lacks a portion of them. The repertoire includes 1,500,000 or so clones, approximately 96% of them detected once, and roughly 1.2% sits in the top ten. With respect to this clone: Its antigen is unidentified.

The V end lost 2 bases, the J end lost 5 bases, and 10 bases lay between the germline ends. CDR1 and CDR2 from the germline V gene are SGHAT and FQNNGV. The CDR3 covers 13 residues. This TCR was sampled from a man in his thirties or forties in good health. This chain connects TRBV11-2 to TRBJ2-7, with D possibly TRBD1 on 5 matching bases. The sample was naive CD4+ T cells sorted from blood. Subset denoted: CD45RA+ positively selected. For the CDR3, the DNA is TGTGCCAGCAGCTTACAGGGTTCTCACGAGCAGTACTTC. Its translation: CASSLQGSHEQYF.